These 8 T cell receptor beta chains originate from one sample sequenced in a study of cytomegalovirus exposure and HLA in healthy donors. 13 Jbeta primers and 60 Vbeta primers were used for the PCR. Only in-frame clones appear in the TCRdb table, and some are missing; sequencing was by immunoSEQ multiplex PCR. The data show around 160,000 clones, around 68% seen once. Input material: PBMCs. The receptor source for this set is a man in his forties or fifties in good health and CMV-seronegative.

V is TRBV4-1 and J is TRBJ2-1, with 8 bases matching TRBD2. Trimming cost V 1 base and J 0 bases; bases outside gene matches: 14. CDR3 length: 20 residues. The germline V gene has CDR1 MGHRA and CDR2 YSYEKL. DNA of the CDR3: TGCGCCAGCAGCCAAGCGAAGCGGGGGCGCATCAAAAGCTCCTACAATGAGCAGTTCTTC. Residues: CASSQAKRGRIKSSYNEQFF.

The chain joins TRBV6-5 to TRBJ1-1, with 7 bases matching TRBD1. Germline V gives CDR1 MNHEY, CDR2 SVGAGI. This CDR3 is 13 amino acids long. J gave up 6 bases and V 4 bases, and 5 bases lay outside the gene matches. DNA of the CDR3: TGTGCCAGCAGTTGGGCCAGGGGGGCTGAAGCTTTCTTT. Translation gives CASSWARGAEAFF.

V gene TRBV11-2 combines with J gene TRBJ1-6; 12 nucleotides agree with TRBD1. Germline lookup yields CDR1 SGHAT and CDR2 FQNNGV. J lost 10 bases, V lost 4 bases, and 11 bases had no gene match. This CDR3 spans 17 amino acids. The DNA for the CDR3 is TGTGCCAGCAGCTACCCCCGGGACAGGGGGCGATGGTCACCCCTCCACTTT. The encoded protein is CASSYPRDRGRWSPLHF.

This chain joins TRBV5-1 and TRBJ2-3, with 9 nucleotides matching TRBD2. Germline V lookup: CDR1 SGHRS, CDR2 YFSETQ. CDR3 length: 15 residues. The V segment lost 4 bases and the J segment 3 bases; nucleotides outside the gene matches: 6. DNA for the CDR3: TGCGCCAGCAGCATGGCTAGCGGGGAAACAGATACGCAGTATTTT. Translating it yields CASSMASGETDTQYF.

This clone turned up a few times. This chain uses TRBV15 with TRBJ1-5; D gene unclear. CDR3 length: 13 residues. Germline CDR1 is LNHNV and CDR2 is YYDKDF (reference sequence). V gave up 6 bases and J gave up 3 bases, with 9 bases separating them. CDR3 protein: CATSRQVNQPQHF. CDR3 bases: TGTGCCACCAGTAGGCAGGTCAATCAGCCCCAGCATTTT. The entire variable domain, with the rest obtained from reference TRBV15 and TRBJ1-5, is as follows: DAMVIQNPRYQVTQFGKPVTLSCSQTLNHNVMYWYQQKSSQAPKLLFHYYDKDFNNEADTPDNFQSRRPNTSFCFLDIRSPGLGDTAMYLCATSRQVNQPQHFGDGTRLSIL.

The CDR3 loop reads CASSSGQGPYGYTF. In DNA form, the CDR3 reads TGTGCCAGCAGCTCTGGACAGGGCCCCTATGGCTACACCTTC. The chain recombines TRBV7-2 with TRBJ1-2; TRBD1 agrees at 8 bases. Germline V gives CDR1 SGHTA, CDR2 FQGNSA. There are 14 residues in the CDR3. Trimming at V came to 4 bases and at J to 4 bases, leaving 5 bases not matched to a gene. The variable domain in full, with the rest retrieved from reference TRBV7-2 and TRBJ1-2, is GAGVSQSPSNKVTEKGKDVELRCDPISGHTALYWYRQSLGQGLEFLIYFQGNSAPDKSGLPSDRFSAERTGGSVSTLTIQRTQQEDSAVYLCASSSGQGPYGYTFGSGTRLTVV.

The rearrangement uses TRBV9 and TRBJ1-5, with TRBD1 as a possible D gene (5 bases). This CDR3 is built from 14 residues. Germline lookup yields CDR1 SGDLS and CDR2 YYNGEE. V lost 4 bases and J lost 7, with 15 bases in between. CDR3 sequence: CASSPQGGYQPQHF. CDR3 DNA: TGTGCCAGCAGCCCTCAGGGAGGCTACCAGCCCCAGCATTTT.

V usage is TRBV7-9 and J usage is TRBJ2-7, with 8 bases identical to TRBD2. Looked up from germline, CDR1 is SEHNR and CDR2 is FQNEAQ (reference sequence). This CDR3 region has 15 residues. The V gene end was trimmed by 4 bases and the J gene end by 2 bases; junction bases not matched to a gene: 7. CDR3 protein: CASSSPGGFAYEQYF. The CDR3 DNA follows: TGTGCCAGCAGCTCACCGGGGGGGTTCGCCTACGAGCAGTACTTC.